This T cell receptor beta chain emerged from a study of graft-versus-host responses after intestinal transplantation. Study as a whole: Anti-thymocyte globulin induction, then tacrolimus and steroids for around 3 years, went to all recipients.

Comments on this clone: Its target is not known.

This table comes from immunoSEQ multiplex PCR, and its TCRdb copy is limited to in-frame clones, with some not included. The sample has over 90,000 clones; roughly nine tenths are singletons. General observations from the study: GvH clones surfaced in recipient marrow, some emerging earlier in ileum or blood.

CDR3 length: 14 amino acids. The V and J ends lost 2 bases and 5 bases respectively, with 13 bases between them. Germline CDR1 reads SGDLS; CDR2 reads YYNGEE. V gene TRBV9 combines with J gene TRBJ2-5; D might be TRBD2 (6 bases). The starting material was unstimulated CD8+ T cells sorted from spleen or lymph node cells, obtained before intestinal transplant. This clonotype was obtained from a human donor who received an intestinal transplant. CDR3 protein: CASSVGTEDETQYF. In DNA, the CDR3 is TGTGCCAGCAGCGTGGGGACTGAGGACGAGACCCAGTACTTC.